This T cell receptor (beta chain) originates from a study of beta chain features in type 1 diabetes. Trimming removed 8 bases from V and 1 base from J; junction bases left unmatched: 4. Germline V lookup: CDR1 GTSNPN, CDR2 SVGIG (reference sequence). The CDR3 is made up of 15 amino acids. All of the isolated RNA was reverse transcribed, so expressed TCRB transcripts were sequenced. Assay: immunoSEQ multiplex PCR; the TCRdb copy retains only in-frame clones and omits some. Here the sample spans 250,000 to 350,000 clones, 11% being singletons. Sequenced: naive CD4+ T cells from blood. V is TRBV30 and J is TRBJ2-6, with TRBD1 matching over 11 bases. The receptor comes from a woman aged 25 to 45 in good health. CDR3 DNA: TGTGCCAGAGGACAGGGGGCGTCTGGGGCCAACGTCCTGACTTTC. This gives the protein CARGQGASGANVLTF.